This T cell receptor (beta chain) was identified in a study of blood T cell repertoires in COVID-19. For the study at large: There were acute and convalescent COVID-19 samples, and they came from the United States, Italy and Spain.

In the original workflow: Amplified reference gene primers provided the basis for estimating nucleated cell counts. The method was immunoSEQ multiplex PCR; TCRdb's version includes in-frame clones alone and lacks a portion of them. Clonal size and the V and J genes are those of that table, whereas D and trimming came from the DNA. The sample yields approximately 94,000 clones, approximately 90% seen once. With 5 bases removed from V and 7 bases from J, the gap between germline ends came to 8 bases. Germline V gives CDR1 LNHDA, CDR2 SQIVND (reference sequence). The CDR3 length is 11 residues. Sequenced material: peripheral blood. The sequence came from an elderly woman with active COVID-19. V gene TRBV19 combines with J gene TRBJ1-2; maybe TRBD1 (5 bases). The CDR3 reads CASSQGIGYTF. DNA of the CDR3: TGTGCCAGTAGTCAGGGAATTGGCTACACCTTC.